The clone carrying this T cell receptor (beta chain) was observed a few times. Its antigen is unidentified. The repertoire was sequenced with immunoSEQ multiplex PCR; TCRdb's copy has only in-frame clones and lacks some. The profile shows 100,000 or so clones, around 82% of them singletons. This sample stems from a study of Ad26.COV2.S vaccination and SARS-CoV-2 variants. Notes on the study in general: Breadth and depth estimates from TCRs may understate total T cell responses. Vaccine recipients and placebo recipients showed similar non-spike TCR breadth. Vaccine recipients had higher spike-specific TCR breadth than placebo recipients.

The receptor comes from a human donor who had recovered from COVID-19. The source material was peripheral blood, sampled after recovery from COVID-19.

The CDR3 DNA reads as TGTGCCAGCAATGGGGGAATGTCACTTTACAGGGAAGGGCGGCACAATGAGCAGTTCTTC. Protein product: CASNGGMSLYREGRHNEQFF. The rearrangement uses TRBV27 and TRBJ2-1; D might be TRBD1 (6 bases). Germline V gives CDR1 MNHEY, CDR2 SMNVEV (reference sequence). Trimming removed 7 bases from V and 5 bases from J, with 33 bases in between. This CDR3 is 20 amino acids long.